The rows below give T cell receptor beta chains drawn from one sample of a study of T cell responses to AZD1222 COVID-19 vaccine. Libraries were prepared by immunoSEQ multiplex PCR; TCRdb keeps only in-frame clonotypes and omits some of them. The data contain some 96,000 clones, 89% of them singletons. Material: peripheral blood, obtained on day 0 of AZD1222 vaccination. These receptors were obtained from an adult in good health. The conserved cysteine and the conserved F or W are not part of the CDR3 here. Size values are once, few and many counts, or a class for expanded clones, and some rows have none.

abundance	j_gene	v_gene	CDR3aa
NA	TRBJ1-1	TRBV5-1	ASSFDRNTEAF
once	TRBJ2-3	TRBV6-5	ASSYSGTISDTQY
NA	TRBJ2-3	TRBV30	AASGGGTSTDTQY
NA	TRBJ1-1	TRBV27	ASNIQGPNTEAF
once	TRBJ2-1	TRBV7-5	ARSRNSYNEQF
NA	TRBJ1-3	TRBV7-2	ASSLSGTGGNTIY
NA	TRBJ2-7	TRBV6-5	ASRPRLAGGREQY
NA	TRBJ1-1	TRBV2	ASTVSNIEAF
NA	TRBJ2-1	TRBV11-2	ASSLELNNEQF
once	TRBJ1-1	TRBV7-9	ASSLGDRGMNTEAF
NA	TRBJ1-1	TRBV5-1	ASSRTDLITEAF
NA	TRBJ2-5	TRBV23-1	ANYPTSGISGYQETQY
NA	TRBJ2-1	TRBV6-5	ASSQNGIYNEQF
once	TRBJ2-5	TRBV7-6	ASSHSVAGGPETQY
NA	TRBJ2-7	TRBV12-2	ASRSPSTINNVYEQY
NA	TRBJ2-1	TRBV7-3	ASSLSIGGTGYNEQF